Shown below are 24 T cell receptor beta chains from a single sample sequenced in a study of T cell clonality in common variable immunodeficiency. Produced via immunoSEQ multiplex PCR; TCRdb's table is partial and in-frame only. The sample is made up of about 64,000 clones, none counted only once. Sample: peripheral blood mononuclear cells. Receptors originate from a person between 18 and 75 years old in good health.

This clone was seen repeatedly, ten times or more. Read sequence stops 3 residues before the CDR3 end, and the germline J gene provides the missing end. The V and J genes are TRBV6-2 or TRBV6-3 and TRBJ2-5; 10 bases line up with TRBD2. CDR1 MNHEY and CDR2 SVGEGT come from the germline V gene. CDR3 length equals 17 residues. Unmatched junction bases numbered 7, after V lost 0 bases and J lost 3 bases. The CDR3 spells CASSYSRASGSKETQYF. CDR3 bases read: TGTGCCAGCAGTTACTCGAGGGCTAGCGGGAGTAAAGAGACC.

This clone was detected many times. The CDR3 extends 3 residues past the end of the read, so its final part is completed from the germline J gene. The rearrangement uses TRBV5-1 and TRBJ1-1; 7 bases fit TRBD1. Germline CDR1 reads SGHRS; CDR2 reads YFSETQ. Trimming cost V 2 bases and J 0 bases; bases outside gene matches: 7. The CDR3 consists of 16 residues. CDR3 protein: CASSFGGQELNTEAFF. The sequenced part of the CDR3 DNA is TGCGCCAGCAGCTTCGGAGGACAGGAACTGAACACTGAA.

This clone has ten or more counts. The CDR3 end falls 3 residues outside the read, so it is completed with the germline J gene. V is TRBV5-1 and J is TRBJ1-3; D is perhaps TRBD1 (5 bases). The V gene lost 4 bases and the J gene lost 0 bases, with 8 bases spanning the gap. The V gene's germline CDR1 is SGHRS and CDR2 YFSETQ. This CDR3 is 14 amino acids long. The CDR3 here is CASSGTGSGNTIYF. CDR3 DNA, as far as it was read: TGCGCCAGCAGCGGTACAGGCTCTGGAAACACC.

This clone occurred many times. The read gets to within 3 residues of the CDR3 end, and the germline J gene fills in the rest. J is TRBJ1-2 and V is TRBV30; 9 nucleotides line up with TRBD1. Germline-derived CDR1 and CDR2 are GTSNPN and SVGIG (reference sequence). The CDR3 loop spans 14 amino acids. Germline trimming cut 3 bases from V and 5 bases from J; bases unmatched to any gene: 7. Partial CDR3 DNA: TGTGCCTGGAGAAAAACAGGGGGCAAGTATGGC. Its translation: CAWRKTGGKYG. The full CDR3 reads CAWRKTGGKYGYTF.

This clone was seen many times. The missing CDR3 end, 3 residues past where the read stops, is filled in from the germline J gene. J is TRBJ1-2 and V is TRBV4-2; 7 nucleotides agree with TRBD1. Germline lookup yields CDR1 LGHNA and CDR2 YNFKEQ. CDR3 length equals 14 residues. The V and J ends lost 6 bases and 7 bases, in that order; junction bases with no gene match: 11. CDR3 bases read: TGTGCCAGCAGATTCGGGACAGTGGGTTCTGGC. Its translation: CASRFGTVGSG. The full-length CDR3 reads as CASRFGTVGSGYTF.

Many counts were recorded for this clone. The missing CDR3 end, 3 residues past where the read stops, is filled in from the germline J gene. The chain uses TRBV5-5 and TRBJ1-2; TRBD1 matches at 9 bases. Germline CDR1 SGHKS, CDR2 YYEKEE (reference sequence). The CDR3 contains 13 residues. CDR3 sequence: CASNPGQGRGYTF. The CDR3 bases that were read are TGTGCCAGCAATCCGGGACAGGGCCGCGGC. The full variable domain, completed using reference TRBV5-5 and TRBJ1-2, is DAGVTQSPTHLIKTRGQQVTLRCSPISGHKSVSWYQQVLGQGPQFIFQYYEKEERGRGNFPDRFSARQFPNYSSELNVNALLLGDSALYLCASNPGQGRGYTFGSGTRLTVV.

In its sample, this clone was seen many times. CDR3 DNA (partial): TGTGCCAGCAGTGAAGCGGCAGGGGCAGTCTATGGC. Amino acids: CASSEAAGAVYG. The CDR3 as a whole reads CASSEAAGAVYGYTF. This sequence joins TRBV6-1 and TRBJ1-2; TRBD1 might be the D (6 bases). The read terminates 3 residues ahead of where the CDR3 ends, so the germline J gene completes it. CDR1 and CDR2 (germline): MNHNS, SASEGT. The length of the CDR3 is 15 residues. V lost 0 bases, J lost 4 bases, and 12 bases lay in between.

This clone was picked up many times. From the germline J gene comes the end of the CDR3, since the read stops 3 residues before it. This rearrangement joins TRBV18 to TRBJ1-2; 7 bases line up with TRBD1. The V gene's germline CDR1 is KGHSH and CDR2 LQKENI. CDR3 length: 13 amino acids. CDR3 sequence: CASSPDRERGYTF. The DNA read from the CDR3 is TGTGCCAGCTCACCAGACAGGGAGAGGGGC.

The table lists this clone with many counts. Read data end 3 residues before the CDR3 end; the end is taken from the germline J gene. V and J are TRBV5-4 and TRBJ2-2; D is unresolved. This CDR3 spans 13 amino acids. Germline-derived CDR1 and CDR2 are SGHNT and YYREEE (reference sequence). Trimming took off 4 bases at V and 5 bases at J, with 9 bases between the two ends. CDR3 DNA (partial): TGTGCCAGCAGCACCATACTTACCGGGGAG. It translates to CASSTILTGE. The entire CDR3 is CASSTILTGELFF.

This clone was seen at least ten times. An end of the junction differs from the germline gene, which may be a read error. The read finishes 3 residues shy of the CDR3 end, and the germline J gene is used to complete it. V and J are TRBV30 and TRBJ2-5, with 10 bases aligning to TRBD1. The CDR3 length is 14 residues. Germline V lookup: CDR1 GTSNPN, CDR2 SVGIG (reference sequence). The CDR3 protein is CAWRQTGGQQTQYF. Incomplete CDR3 DNA: TGTGCCTGGAGGCAGACAGGGGGCCAACAGACC.

In its sample, this clone was seen many times. Read data end 3 residues before the CDR3 end; the end is taken from the germline J gene. The chain combines TRBV20-1 with TRBJ2-1; no firm D call. CDR1 is DFQATT and CDR2 is SNEGSKA in the germline V gene (reference sequence). The length of the CDR3 is 15 residues. Between the trimmed V and J ends, which lost 6 bases and 2 bases, there was a span of 17 bases. Incomplete CDR3 DNA: TGCAGTGCACCACCCCCGGCCCGGGCCTACAATGAG. Residues: CSAPPPARAYNE. From start to end, the CDR3 is CSAPPPARAYNEQFF.

This clone has ten or more counts. The CDR3 goes on 3 residues after the read ends, and that part is filled in from the germline J gene. The chain has TRBV19 and TRBJ2-3; the D gene is possibly TRBD1 (5 bases). CDR3 size: 18 residues. The V end was cut by 1 base, the J end by 2 bases, with 19 bases between. CDR1 is LNHDA and CDR2 is SQIVND in the germline V gene (reference sequence). The covered CDR3 bases are TGTGCCAGTAGTATAGTATTTTCGGCTGGGGCGGCCACAGATACG. Translating it yields CASSIVFSAGAATDT. The complete CDR3 reads CASSIVFSAGAATDTQYF.

This clone has ten or more counts. The read halts 3 residues ahead of the CDR3 end, with the missing end drawn from the germline J gene. This chain links TRBV28 with TRBJ1-4; unclear D gene. The CDR3 consists of 13 residues. Germline V gene lookup returns CDR1 MDHEN and CDR2 SYDVKM. Between the trimmed V and J ends, which lost 10 bases and 4 bases, there was a span of 13 bases. The CDR3 bases that were read are TGTGCCACTCTACCTAGCCTTAATGAAAAA. Its protein is CATLPSLNEK. The full CDR3 protein reads CATLPSLNEKLFF.

This clone was seen repeatedly, ten times or more. The CDR3 end is not reached by the read, which stops 3 residues before it; the germline J gene fills it in. The chain couples TRBV20-1 to TRBJ2-3, with 9 bases identical to TRBD2. CDR3 size: 15 residues. V shed 0 bases and J 4 bases; nucleotides not matched to a gene: 5. The germline V gene encodes CDR1 DFQATT and CDR2 SNEGSKA (reference sequence). CDR3 loop: CSARDSGRGADTQYF. The covered CDR3 bases are TGCAGTGCTAGAGATAGCGGGAGAGGGGCAGATACG.

Turning to this clone: Read coverage stops 3 residues before the CDR3 terminus; the germline J gene supplies the remainder. The chain employs TRBV10-2 and TRBJ2-7; D is unclear. The germline V and J ends were trimmed by 3 bases and 5 bases, with 11 bases remaining between them. Germline lookup yields CDR1 WSHSY and CDR2 SAAADI. The CDR3 extends over 13 amino acids. The CDR3 bases that were read are TGCGCCAGCAGTGAACAAGGGCACGACGAG. Its protein is CASSEQGHDE. The CDR3, in full, reads CASSEQGHDEQYF.

This clone was seen ten or more times. The read finishes 3 residues shy of the CDR3 end, and the germline J gene is used to complete it. The chain carries TRBV5-1 and TRBJ1-5; D is uncertain. There are 16 residues in the CDR3. V lost 4 bases to trimming and J lost 1 base, with 15 bases between them. Germline values: CDR1 SGHRS, CDR2 YFSETQ. CDR3 DNA, as far as it was read: TGCGCCAGCAGCCCCGAACCAGCGCAGAGCAATCAGCCC. Translation gives CASSPEPAQSNQP. The CDR3 as a whole reads CASSPEPAQSNQPQHF.

This clone was counted many times. The read terminates 3 residues before the CDR3 end, so the remaining end is supplied by the germline J gene. The chain uses TRBV2 and TRBJ1-2, with D tentatively TRBD1 (5 bases). This CDR3 spans 15 amino acids. Between the trimmed V and J ends, which lost 5 bases and 4 bases, there was a span of 17 bases. Germline V gene sequence: CDR1 SNHLY, CDR2 FYNNEI. The CDR3 DNA, read in part, is TGTGCCAGCAGTCTTTCCGGGGGGGTAGCCTATGGC. Translation gives CASSLSGGVAYG. The whole CDR3 sequence is CASSLSGGVAYGYTF.

This clone was found many times. The read ends 3 residues before the CDR3 terminus; that terminus is restored from the germline J gene. The rearrangement joins TRBV19 to TRBJ2-1; D possibly corresponds to TRBD1 (5 bases). Per the germline V gene, CDR1 is LNHDA and CDR2 is SQIVND (reference sequence). The CDR3 runs 16 residues. V was pared by 5 bases and J by 0 bases, with 14 bases between. The CDR3 bases that were read are TGTGCCAGTAGTGGGAAGACAGCCGGCTCCTACAATGAG. Encoded protein: CASSGKTAGSYNE. The full CDR3 protein is CASSGKTAGSYNEQFF.

This clone was recorded at least ten times. Sequencing ends 3 residues short of the CDR3 end; the germline J gene provides the rest. The chain is built from TRBV5-4 and TRBJ2-3; the match to TRBD2 covers 10 bases. This CDR3 contains 15 residues. With 10 bases clipped from V and 2 bases from J, the junction kept 10 bases outside the gene matches. Germline V gene lookup returns CDR1 SGHNT and CDR2 YYREEE (reference sequence). The CDR3 loop is CAAQERGGPTDTQYF. The DNA read from the CDR3 is TGTGCCGCTCAGGAGCGGGGGGGCCCCACAGATACG.

In this sample, this clone turned up many times. The CDR3 DNA, read in part, is TGTGCCAGTAGTAGGAATTTAGCGGGAGTAAACGGGGAG. Its translation: CASSRNLAGVNGE. In full, the CDR3 is CASSRNLAGVNGELFF. This chain uses TRBV19 with TRBJ2-2, with 9 bases identical to TRBD2. The sequence runs out 3 residues before the end of the CDR3; the remainder is reconstructed from the germline J gene. The germline V gene encodes CDR1 LNHDA and CDR2 SQIVND (reference sequence). The CDR3 length is 16 residues. V was pared by 4 bases and J by 7 bases, with 10 bases of the junction left unmatched.

This clone was detected many times. The sequence runs out 3 residues before the end of the CDR3; the remainder is reconstructed from the germline J gene. The rearrangement uses TRBV7-4 and TRBJ2-7; 9 bases are shared with TRBD2. Germline lookup yields CDR1 SGHVT and CDR2 SQSDAQ. Trimming took 10 bases from V and 5 from J; bases not matched to a gene: 12. The CDR3 extends over 14 amino acids. The CDR3 loop is CATLIAGDPNEQYF. Partial CDR3 DNA: TGTGCCACCCTAATAGCGGGGGACCCCAACGAG.

This clone was detected ten times or more. The DNA ends 3 residues before the CDR3 does, and the rest of the CDR3 is filled in from the germline J gene. The J gene is TRBJ2-1, the V gene TRBV19; 12 positions match TRBD2. Germline trimming cut 4 bases from V and 7 bases from J; bases unmatched to any gene: 8. The germline gives CDR1 LNHDA, CDR2 SQIVND (reference sequence). The CDR3 is 16 amino acids. CDR3 residues: CASSTPTSGRGNEQFF. CDR3 bases read: TGTGCCAGTAGTACCCCGACTAGCGGGAGAGGAAATGAG.

This clone showed up many times. The read comes to an end 3 residues before the CDR3 does, leaving the germline J gene to fill in the end. V and J are TRBV2 and TRBJ2-2; 7 nucleotides align to TRBD2. The germline V gene encodes CDR1 SNHLY and CDR2 FYNNEI. The length of the CDR3 is 13 residues. Losses at the gene ends were 6 bases for V and 7 bases for J; bases not matched to a gene: 5. The sequenced part of the CDR3 DNA is TGTGCCAGCAGCTCGATAGCGGGCGGGGAG. This translates into CASSSIAGGE. The whole CDR3 region reads CASSSIAGGELFF.

As regards this clone: Germline and junction disagree at one end, which may indicate a read error. The read finishes 3 residues shy of the CDR3 end, and the germline J gene is used to complete it. The V call is TRBV18, the J call TRBJ2-3; TRBD2 matches at 11 bases. The CDR3 contains 16 residues. The germline V gene encodes CDR1 KGHSH and CDR2 LQKENI. The CDR3 region is CASSPLAGGFTGTQYF. The DNA read from the CDR3 is TGTGCCAGCTCACCCCTAGCGGGGGGCTTCACAGGTACG. Using reference TRBV18 and TRBJ2-3 for the parts outside the CDR3, the full variable domain is NAGVMQNPRHLVRRRGQEARLRCSPMKGHSHVYWYRQLPEEGLKFMVYLQKENIIDESGMPKERFSAEFPKEGPSILRIQQVVRGDSAAYFCASSPLAGGFTGTQYFGPGTRLTVL.